The source of this TCR beta chain is a study of OX40 agonist ivuxolimab in advanced cancers. Study results and caveats: Averaging showed that CD8+ T cells had more expanded clones than CD4+ did. At doses 0.1 to 3.0 mg/kg, CD4+ and CD8+ clones expanded.

Assay: immunoSEQ multiplex PCR; the TCRdb copy retains only in-frame clones and omits some. The sample has tens of thousands of clones, over 80% seen once; the top ten hold approximately 5%. Researchers took blood at baseline, on cycle 4 day 1, and on cycle 7 day 1. Germline assignment: CDR1 KGHSH and CDR2 LQKENI. The CDR3 spans 14 residues. V was shortened by 2 bases and J by 3 bases, with 10 bases between the two germline ends. Concerning this clone: As yet, its antigen is unknown.

The TCR sequence derives from an adult with an advanced solid tumor such as melanoma, head and neck, liver or kidney cancer. Sequences were derived from CD4+ or CD8+ T cells sorted from blood, sampled in a trial of the OX40 agonist ivuxolimab. This sequence joins TRBV18 and TRBJ1-1; no firm D call. The CDR3 spells CASSPKGVDTEAFF. The CDR3 nucleotides read TGTGCCAGCTCACCAAAGGGCGTTGACACTGAAGCTTTCTTT.